These 23 T cell receptor beta chains came from one sample sequenced in a study of cytomegalovirus exposure and HLA in healthy donors. The PCR was carried out with 60 Vbeta primers and 13 Jbeta primers. The assay was immunoSEQ multiplex PCR, and TCRdb's table has in-frame clones only and misses some. The sample records 120,000 or so clones, 15% to 17% being singletons. Sample: PBMCs. Every receptor here comes from a woman aged 18-29 years in good health and CMV-seronegative.

The rearrangement links TRBV27 to TRBJ1-4; D possibly corresponds to TRBD1 (5 bases). This CDR3 has 16 amino acids. The germline V gene has CDR1 MNHEY and CDR2 SMNVEV (reference sequence). The V and J ends lost 5 bases and 3 bases respectively, with 16 bases between them. The CDR3 reads CASSPTIGTPNEKLFF. The CDR3 region has the DNA TGTGCCAGCAGTCCAACCATCGGGACTCCTAATGAAAAACTGTTTTTT.

The rearrangement joins TRBV28 to TRBJ1-4; possible D gene TRBD1, 6 bases. Germline V lookup: CDR1 MDHEN, CDR2 SYDVKM. V lost 1 base to trimming and J lost 0 bases, with 15 bases between them. There are 18 residues in the CDR3. For the CDR3, the DNA is TGTGCCAGCAGTTTATACGGGGGGCCCTACTCAACTAATGAAAAACTGTTTTTT. It codes for CASSLYGGPYSTNEKLFF.

A few counts support this clone. The rearrangement links TRBV5-8 to TRBJ2-7; tentative D call: TRBD2 (6 bases). V was shortened by 4 bases and J by 2 bases, with 10 bases between the two germline ends. CDR3 length equals 13 residues. The V gene's germline CDR1 is SGHTS and CDR2 YDEGEE. DNA of the CDR3: TGTGCCAGCAGCCGACTAGAAGCCTACGAGCAGTACTTC. Translating gives CASSRLEAYEQYF.

This clone was observed a few times. The rearrangement uses TRBV19 and TRBJ2-1; TRBD1 matches 7 bases. Trimming took 5 bases from V and 9 from J; bases not matched to a gene: 10. This CDR3 comprises 14 residues. Germline V lookup: CDR1 LNHDA, CDR2 SQIVND (reference sequence). The CDR3 bases are TGTGCCAGTAGTGCCCGACAGGGTCAGGTTGAGCAGTTCTTC. Protein: CASSARQGQVEQFF. The full variable domain, rest sourced from reference TRBV19 and TRBJ2-1, is DGGITQSPKYLFRKEGQNVTLSCEQNLNHDAMYWYRQDPGQGLRLIYYSQIVNDFQKGDIAEGYSVSREKKESFPLTVTSAQKNPTAFYLCASSARQGQVEQFFGPGTRLTVL.

This clone has just a few counts. V usage is TRBV27 and J usage is TRBJ2-1, with 9 bases identical to TRBD2. V lost 3 bases to trimming and J lost 8 bases; unmatched junction nucleotides: 5. There are 14 residues in the CDR3. Per the germline V gene, CDR1 is MNHEY and CDR2 is SMNVEV (reference sequence). The CDR3 loop is CASSLWREGDEQFF. In nucleotides, the CDR3 is TGTGCCAGCAGTTTGTGGCGGGAGGGGGATGAGCAGTTCTTC.

This clone occurred a few times. The J gene is TRBJ2-1, the V gene TRBV5-8; possibly TRBD1 for D (5 bases). The CDR3 contains 12 residues. CDR1 SGHTS and CDR2 YDEGEE come from the germline V gene. With 0 bases removed from V and 9 bases from J, the gap between germline ends came to 7 bases. The CDR3 loop is CASSLEGAEQFF. The CDR3 region has the DNA TGTGCCAGCAGCTTGGAAGGGGCTGAGCAGTTCTTC.

This clone was found a few times. The chain couples TRBV21-1 to TRBJ1-5; TRBD1, the table's D call, lacks a check against the DNA. TRBV21-1 is reported as a pseudogene. The CDR3 extends over 17 amino acids. This CDR3 is CAIATRQGNVDNQPQHF. DNA for the CDR3: TGTGCCATCGCGACAAGACAGGGGAATGTCGACAATCAGCCCCAGCATTTT.

Note on this clone: Other DNA sequences in this specimen translate into the identical CDR3. The genes are TRBV5-6 and TRBJ2-4, with D possibly matching TRBD1 (6 bases). This CDR3 comprises 15 residues. Trimming pared 4 bases from V and 0 bases from J, leaving 11 bases between. CDR1 is SGHDT, CDR2 YYEEEE, per germline. CDR3 nucleotides: TGTGCCAGCAGCAGGACAGAGTTAGCCAAAAACATTCAGTACTTC. This encodes CASSRTELAKNIQYF.

CDR3 amino acids: CASSPGGKETQYF. The CDR3 DNA reads as TGTGCCAGCTCACCGGGGGGGAAAGAGACCCAGTACTTC. The rearrangement joins TRBV18 to TRBJ2-5; 7 nucleotides match TRBD2. Trimming at V came to 3 bases and at J to 3 bases, leaving 1 base not matched to a gene. This CDR3 comprises 13 residues. The germline V gene has CDR1 KGHSH and CDR2 LQKENI.

This chain links TRBV7-6 with TRBJ2-7; 10 nucleotides match TRBD1. After removal of 7 bases from V and 5 bases from J, the junction contained 5 bases not matched to a gene. The CDR3 spans 13 residues. Germline V lookup: CDR1 SGHVS, CDR2 FNYEAQ. Here the CDR3 reads CASTTGTGDEQYF. The CDR3 bases are TGTGCCAGCACCACCGGGACAGGGGACGAGCAGTACTTC.

This clone was seen a few times. The chain uses TRBV5-1 and TRBJ2-1; 8 bases are a match to TRBD1. Germline CDR1 SGHRS, CDR2 YFSETQ. The CDR3 runs to 16 residues. J was trimmed by 7 bases and V by 6 bases; bases with no gene match: 15. The CDR3 DNA follows: TGCGCCAGCAACGTAGGACAGGGCATTTTCTTGAATGAGCAGTTCTTC. Translation gives CASNVGQGIFLNEQFF.

This clone has just a few counts. V gene TRBV6-6 combines with J gene TRBJ2-3; a weak D match, TRBD1 (6 bases). This CDR3 has 13 amino acids. CDR1 MNHNY and CDR2 SVGAGI come from the germline V gene (reference sequence). V was pared by 6 bases and J by 3 bases, with 10 bases between. For the CDR3, the DNA is TGTGCCAGCAGGCCAGGGGAGACAGATACGCAGTATTTT. It is translated as CASRPGETDTQYF.

This clone has a handful of counts. The genes are TRBV7-6 and TRBJ2-3, with D hard to call. Germline V CDR1 and CDR2: SGHVS, FNYEAQ. This CDR3 contains 15 residues. V lost 2 bases, J lost 0 bases, and 9 bases lay in between. Here the CDR3 DNA reads TGTGCCAGCAGCTTAAGCCTCCGTAGCACAGATACGCAGTATTTT. This translates into CASSLSLRSTDTQYF.

The rearrangement joins TRBV7-2 to TRBJ2-2; a weak D match, TRBD2 (6 bases). The germline CDR1 and CDR2 sequences are SGHTA and FQGNSA. Trimming removed 3 bases at V and 1 base at J, with 9 bases between. CDR3 size: 15 residues. The CDR3 nucleotides read TGTGCCAGCAGCTTGGGACTGGGGAACACCGGGGAGCTGTTTTTT. Translation gives CASSLGLGNTGELFF.

CDR3 amino acids: CATSFGTGAYEQFF. The CDR3 DNA reads as TGTGCCACCTCCTTCGGGACAGGGGCCTATGAGCAGTTCTTC. The chain recombines TRBV15 with TRBJ2-1; 10 bases are a match to TRBD1. CDR1 LNHNV and CDR2 YYDKDF come from the germline V gene (reference sequence). The CDR3 loop spans 14 amino acids. The V and J ends lost 8 bases and 8 bases, in that order; junction bases with no gene match: 9.

This chain joins TRBV5-5 and TRBJ1-2; 7 positions agree with TRBD1. V lost 4 bases to trimming and J lost 6 bases; unmatched junction nucleotides: 6. CDR1 is SGHKS, CDR2 YYEKEE, per germline (reference sequence). The CDR3 extends over 13 amino acids. CDR3 protein: CASSTSTGNGYTF. In DNA form, the CDR3 reads TGTGCCAGCAGCACCTCGACAGGGAATGGCTACACCTTC.

The sample holds a few counts of this clone. The chain has TRBV5-1 and TRBJ2-7, with D possibly TRBD1 on 6 matching bases. Germline V gene data show CDR1 as SGHRS and CDR2 as YFSETQ. Trimming pared 0 bases from V and 3 bases from J, leaving 10 bases between. The CDR3 contains 14 residues. In nucleotides, the CDR3 is TGCGCCAGCAGCTTGGGGGGGCGGATCTACGAGCAGTACTTC. The encoded protein is CASSLGGRIYEQYF. Complete variable domain (other parts from reference TRBV5-1 and TRBJ2-7): KAGVTQTPRYLIKTRGQQVTLSCSPISGHRSVSWYQQTPGQGLQFLFEYFSETQRNKGNFPGRFSGRQFSNSRSEMNVSTLELGDSALYLCASSLGGRIYEQYFGPGTRLTVT.

This clone was seen a single time. The CDR3 nucleotides are TGTGCCAGCAGGTTAGCGGCCACCGGGAAGACCCAGTACTTC. Its translation: CASRLAATGKTQYF. J is TRBJ2-5 and V is TRBV28; possibly TRBD2 for D (6 bases). V was trimmed by 6 bases and J by 6 bases, leaving 17 bases between them. Germline V gene sequence: CDR1 MDHEN, CDR2 SYDVKM. The CDR3 is made up of 14 amino acids.

The chain joins TRBV29-1 to TRBJ2-3; TRBD1 might be the D (6 bases). Per germline, CDR1 SQVTM and CDR2 ANQGSEA. CDR3 length: 14 amino acids. The germline V and J ends were trimmed by 7 bases and 0 bases, with 14 bases remaining between them. The chain's CDR3 is CSGTVHPSTDTQYF. CDR3 nucleotide sequence: TGCAGCGGGACAGTTCACCCCAGCACAGATACGCAGTATTTT.

The chain combines TRBV7-7 with TRBJ1-4; possible D gene TRBD1, 6 bases. The germline V gene encodes CDR1 SSHAT and CDR2 FNYEAQ (reference sequence). V was shortened by 5 bases and J by 0 bases, with 10 bases between the two germline ends. The CDR3 spans 15 residues. CDR3 amino acids: CASSLGTSTNEKLFF. The CDR3 nucleotides are TGTGCCAGCAGCCTCGGGACATCAACTAATGAAAAACTGTTTTTT.

This clone was seen a few times. Other DNA sequences in the same sample also yield this CDR3. The chain uses TRBV27 and TRBJ2-1, with 7 bases fitting TRBD2. CDR3 length: 15 amino acids. V shed 3 bases and J 3 bases; nucleotides not matched to a gene: 5. The germline gives CDR1 MNHEY, CDR2 SMNVEV (reference sequence). CDR3 region: CASSFGTGGYNEQFF. The CDR3 DNA follows: TGTGCCAGCAGTTTCGGGACGGGGGGCTACAATGAGCAGTTCTTC.

This clone was seen a handful of times. J is TRBJ2-7 and V is TRBV10-3, with D possibly matching TRBD2 (6 bases). V was shortened by 4 bases and J by 6 bases, with 13 bases between the two germline ends. The germline V gene encodes CDR1 ENHRY and CDR2 SYGVKD. This CDR3 comprises 13 residues. Written as DNA, the CDR3 is TGTGCCATCAGTGGGCGCGGGAATGTCGAGCAGTACTTC. It codes for CAISGRGNVEQYF.

This clone was recorded a few times. The chain employs TRBV2 and TRBJ1-1; D possibly corresponds to TRBD1 (5 bases). This CDR3 region has 17 residues. CDR1 SNHLY and CDR2 FYNNEI come from the germline V gene. The germline V and J ends were trimmed by 1 base and 0 bases, with 15 bases remaining between them. The CDR3 DNA reads TGTGCCAGCAGTGAAGAAGCACAGGCAGTCATGAACACTGAAGCTTTCTTT. Protein sequence: CASSEEAQAVMNTEAFF. The full variable domain, in which reference TRBV2 and TRBJ1-1 provide the parts outside the CDR3, is EPEVTQTPSHQVTQMGQEVILRCVPISNHLYFYWYRQILGQKVEFLVSFYNNEISEKSEIFDDQFSVERPDGSNFTLKIRSTKLEDSAMYFCASSEEAQAVMNTEAFFGQGTRLTVV.